The sequence of this T cell receptor beta chain was determined in a study of shared clonotypes between healthy human individuals. Study-level results: The diversity represented, both genetic and in exposure history, was limited by few donors.

In regard to this clone: The antigen is not known.

Naive CD8 isolation took CD45RO-negative cells positively selected for CCR7 and excluded terminally differentiated effector memory CD45RA+ cells. Clones were read by immunoSEQ multiplex PCR, and TCRdb kept only the in-frame ones, dropping some. The sample holds more than 2 million clones, approximately 95% seen once. The CDR3 length is 14 residues. Germline CDR1 is SGHDT and CDR2 is YYEEEE. Unmatched junction bases numbered 8, after V lost 7 bases and J lost 3 bases. The TCR sequence derives from a man aged 18 to 29 in good health. Input material: naive CD8+ T cells sorted from blood. V and J are TRBV5-6 and TRBJ2-7, with 9 bases aligning to TRBD2. Here the CDR3 reads CASALGLAIYEQYF. The CDR3 bases are TGTGCCAGCGCTTTGGGACTAGCCATCTACGAGCAGTACTTC.